These T cell receptor beta chains were read from a single sample in a study of CD8+ T cells in alopecia areata. Produced via immunoSEQ multiplex PCR; TCRdb's table is partial and in-frame only. The sample records 150,000 to 180,000 clones, under 60% being singletons. Sample: CD8+ T cells sorted from blood, taken at week 0. The receptors come from a human donor with alopecia areata. Both conserved end residues are part of each CDR3. D genes are given only for firm matches.

d_gene	v_gene	j_gene	CDR3aa
-	TRBV6-1	TRBJ2-1	CASSEEGTVLEQFF
-	TRBV7-9	TRBJ1-2	CASSLTGVVGYTF
TRBD1	TRBV5-1	TRBJ2-7	CASSWGTGTPYEQYF
-	TRBV7-6	TRBJ1-1	CASSLVSRMNTEAFF
-	TRBV19	TRBJ2-1	CASSVASGTHNEQFF
TRBD2	TRBV27	TRBJ2-7	CASSPETSANSYEQYF
-	TRBV14	TRBJ2-1	CASSQRLYEQFF
-	TRBV19	TRBJ1-5	CASSIPRDITTQPQHF
TRBD1	TRBV30	TRBJ2-7	CAWSEGTGGEQYF
-	TRBV7-9	TRBJ2-3	CASSSRQTDTQYF
-	TRBV29-1	TRBJ2-2	CSVEGRHTGELFF
-	TRBV15	TRBJ2-7	CATSRLIRPGDEQYF
-	TRBV9	TRBJ2-1	CASSAPGRSYNEQFF
-	TRBV4-3	TRBJ2-2	CASSQERNTGELFF
-	TRBV30	TRBJ2-7	CAWSVRAGISYEQYF
-	TRBV29-1	TRBJ2-7	CSVSGTGQTYEQYF
TRBD1	TRBV6-5	TRBJ2-7	CASSYTGTGDDEQYF
-	TRBV27	TRBJ2-1	CASSLSVANEQFF